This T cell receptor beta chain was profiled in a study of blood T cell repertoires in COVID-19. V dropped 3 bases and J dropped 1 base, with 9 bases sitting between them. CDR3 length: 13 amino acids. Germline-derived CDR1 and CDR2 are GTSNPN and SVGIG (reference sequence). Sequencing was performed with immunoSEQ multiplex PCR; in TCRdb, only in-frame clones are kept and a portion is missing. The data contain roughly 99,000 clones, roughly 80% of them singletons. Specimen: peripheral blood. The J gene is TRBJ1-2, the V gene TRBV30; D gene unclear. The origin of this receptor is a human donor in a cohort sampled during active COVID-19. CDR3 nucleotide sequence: TGTGCCTGGAGCTCCCCGGTTAACTATGGCTACACCTTC. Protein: CAWSSPVNYGYTF.